This T cell receptor beta chain was sequenced for a study of blood T cell repertoires in COVID-19. Study details: From T cells, B-cell-depleted T cells, or PBMCs came the material, which was cDNA or gDNA.

Germline loops: CDR1 KGHDR, CDR2 SFDVKD. The CDR3 consists of 13 residues. The ends were cut back, 9 bases at V and 3 bases at J, with 14 bases in the middle. Sequencing was performed with immunoSEQ multiplex PCR; in TCRdb, only in-frame clones are kept and a portion is missing. The sample has more than 150,000 clones, around four fifths seen once. The clonotype originates from a middle-aged woman with acute or convalescent COVID-19. The chain joins TRBV24-1 to TRBJ2-7; D perhaps matches TRBD2 (5 bases). Material for sequencing was peripheral blood. CDR3 sequence: CATRTPLYYEQYF. CDR3 sequence (DNA): TGTGCCACCCGGACTCCGCTATACTACGAGCAGTACTTC.